This T cell receptor beta chain was recorded in a study of blood T cell repertoires in COVID-19. This clone came up a few times. TCRdb's copy holds only in-frame clones and misses some; the assay was immunoSEQ multiplex PCR. The top ten clones hold approximately 10% of a sample with some 170,000 clones, around 80% of them seen once. J was trimmed by 4 bases and V by 1 base; bases with no gene match: 10. CDR1 is SGHVS, CDR2 FQNEAQ, per germline. The CDR3 is 18 amino acids. Source material: peripheral blood. The gene calls are TRBV7-8 and TRBJ2-1; 10 bases agree with TRBD2. This TCR was sampled from a man aged 55 to 69 with active or convalescent COVID-19. The CDR3 loop reads CASSLVPSGGSGYNEQFF. In DNA form, the CDR3 reads TGTGCCAGCAGCTTAGTTCCTAGCGGGGGTTCGGGATACAATGAGCAGTTCTTC.